The sequence of this T cell receptor (beta chain) was determined in a study of cytomegalovirus exposure and HLA in healthy donors. Germline V gene sequence: CDR1 SGHRS, CDR2 YFSETQ. The ends were cut back, 1 base at V and 6 bases at J, with 5 bases in the middle. The CDR3 length is 11 residues. The PCR made use of 60 Vbeta and 13 Jbeta primers. Profiled with immunoSEQ multiplex PCR; TCRdb holds only in-frame clones, not every one. The sample table sets out roughly 100,000 clones. About this clone: No antigen is known for it.

Study-wide findings and caveats: Later, TCR association rates were found to vary by HLA locus, highest for DRB1 and lowest for HLA-C.

The source of this sequence is a woman aged 25 to 45 in good health and CMV-seronegative. This sequence joins TRBV5-1 and TRBJ2-7; D remains unclear. Material: PBMCs. The DNA of the CDR3 is TGCGCCAGCAGCTTGTCTGTCGAGCAGTACTTC. It codes for CASSLSVEQYF. Full variable domain (outside the CDR3, taken from reference TRBV5-1 and TRBJ2-7): KAGVTQTPRYLIKTRGQQVTLSCSPISGHRSVSWYQQTPGQGLQFLFEYFSETQRNKGNFPGRFSGRQFSNSRSEMNVSTLELGDSALYLCASSLSVEQYFGPGTRLTVT.